The clone carrying this T cell receptor beta chain was seen ten or more times. The antigen remains undetermined. This record belongs to a study of T cells in Graves' hyperthyroidism and ophthalmopathy. Whole-study context: Peripheral blood was collected at initial diagnosis, before any treatment. Overall study results and limits: Model-based prediction identified ophthalmopathy a median approximately 6.2 months prior to its onset. Clonotypes that were expanded in thyroid above 0.001 mostly appeared in blood too.

Trimming pared 11 bases from V and 3 bases from J, leaving 16 bases between. In germline, CDR1 is MDHEN, CDR2 SYDVKM. The CDR3 extends over 13 amino acids. Template material for amplifying TCR beta CDR3 regions consisted of RNA transcripts. First-round RT-PCR with HTBI primers amplified the TCR CDR3 region. TCRdb reprocessed the multiplex PCR reads via MiXCR and lists one record per CDR3 protein. The sample lists over 200,000 distinct CDR3 sequences, approximately 17% seen once, with under 65% in the top ten. This sequence originates from a man aged 50 to 60 with Graves' hyperthyroidism. The chain carries TRBV28 and TRBJ1-2; TRBD1 might be the D (6 bases). Sequencing input: blood. CDR3 protein: CALYNRDDYGYTF. The DNA of the CDR3 is TGTGCCCTATATAACAGGGATGACTATGGCTACACCTTC.